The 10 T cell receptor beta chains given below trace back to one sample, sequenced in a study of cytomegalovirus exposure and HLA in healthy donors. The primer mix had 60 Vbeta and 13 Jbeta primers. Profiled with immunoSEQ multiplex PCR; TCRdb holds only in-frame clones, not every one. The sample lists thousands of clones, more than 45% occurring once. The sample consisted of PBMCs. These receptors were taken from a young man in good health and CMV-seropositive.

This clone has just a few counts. The CDR3 spells CASSQVRSGGGGDTQYF. As DNA, the CDR3 is TGTGCCAGCAGCCAAGTCCGAAGTGGGGGGGGAGGAGATACGCAGTATTTT. The V gene is TRBV4-2, the J gene TRBJ2-3; 7 bases map to TRBD2. This CDR3 comprises 17 residues. Trimming took 1 base from V and 5 from J; bases not matched to a gene: 12. Germline-derived CDR1 and CDR2 are LGHNA and YNFKEQ.

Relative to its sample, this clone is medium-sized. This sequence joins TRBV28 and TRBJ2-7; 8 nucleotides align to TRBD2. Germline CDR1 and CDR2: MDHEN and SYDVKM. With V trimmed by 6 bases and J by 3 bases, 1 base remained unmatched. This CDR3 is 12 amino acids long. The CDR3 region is CASRGLVYEQYF. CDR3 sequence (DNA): TGTGCCAGCAGGGGACTAGTCTACGAGCAGTACTTC.

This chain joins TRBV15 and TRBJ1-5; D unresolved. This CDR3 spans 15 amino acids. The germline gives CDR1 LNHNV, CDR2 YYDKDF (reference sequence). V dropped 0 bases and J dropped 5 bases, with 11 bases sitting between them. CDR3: CATSRDPDSHQPQHF. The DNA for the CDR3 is TGTGCCACCAGCAGAGACCCAGATTCCCATCAGCCCCAGCATTTT.

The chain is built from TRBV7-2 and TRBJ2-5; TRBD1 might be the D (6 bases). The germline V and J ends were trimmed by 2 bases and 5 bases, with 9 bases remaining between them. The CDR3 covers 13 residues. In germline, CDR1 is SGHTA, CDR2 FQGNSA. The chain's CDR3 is CASSLPTGETQYF. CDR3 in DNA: TGTGCCAGCAGCTTACCTACAGGGGAGACCCAGTACTTC.

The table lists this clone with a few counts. The DNA of the CDR3 is TGCGCCAGCAGCTATCCGGACAGGAACACTGAAGCTTTCTTT. Encoded protein: CASSYPDRNTEAFF. V is TRBV5-1 and J is TRBJ1-1, with D possibly matching TRBD1 (6 bases). Trimming pared 3 bases from V and 1 base from J, leaving 10 bases between. Germline V gene sequence: CDR1 SGHRS, CDR2 YFSETQ. The CDR3 runs to 14 residues.

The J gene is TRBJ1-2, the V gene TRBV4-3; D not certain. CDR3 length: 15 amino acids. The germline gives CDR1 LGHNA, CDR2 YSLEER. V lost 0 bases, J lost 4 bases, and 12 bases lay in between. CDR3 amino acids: CASSQDSAGTYGYTF. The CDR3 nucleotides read TGCGCCAGCAGCCAAGATAGCGCAGGAACCTATGGCTACACCTTC.

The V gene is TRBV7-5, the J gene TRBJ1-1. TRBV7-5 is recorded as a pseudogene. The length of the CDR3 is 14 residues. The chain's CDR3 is CARSLIDTGTEAFF. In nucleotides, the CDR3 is TGTGCCAGAAGCTTAATAGATACGGGCACTGAAGCTTTCTTT.

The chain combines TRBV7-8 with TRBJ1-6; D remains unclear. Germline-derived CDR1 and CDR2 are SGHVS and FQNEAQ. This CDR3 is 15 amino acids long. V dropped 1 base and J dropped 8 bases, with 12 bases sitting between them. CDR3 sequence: CASSLVRVIDSPLHF. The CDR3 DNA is TGTGCCAGCAGCTTAGTTCGGGTTATAGATTCACCCCTCCACTTT.

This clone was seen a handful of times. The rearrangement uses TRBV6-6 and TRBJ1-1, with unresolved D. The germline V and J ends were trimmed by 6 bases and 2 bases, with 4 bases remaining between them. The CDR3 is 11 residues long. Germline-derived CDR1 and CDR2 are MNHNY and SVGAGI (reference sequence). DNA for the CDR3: TGTGCCAGCAGCCCTAACACTGAAGCTTTCTTT. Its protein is CASSPNTEAFF.

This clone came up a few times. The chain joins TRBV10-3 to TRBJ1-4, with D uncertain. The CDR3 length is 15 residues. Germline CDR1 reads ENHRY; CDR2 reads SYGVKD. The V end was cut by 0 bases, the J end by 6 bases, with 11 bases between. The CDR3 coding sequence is TGTGCCATCAGTGAGTCGGCGGTAGAGGATGAAAAACTGTTTTTT. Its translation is CAISESAVEDEKLFF.